These T cell receptor beta chains were read from a single sample in a study of T cells after somatic rescue of genetic block. Sequenced by immunoSEQ multiplex PCR; TCRdb stores in-frame clones only, minus some. Of 55,000 or so clones listed, about 96% are singletons. Material: peripheral blood mononuclear cells (PBMCs). The receptors originated from a child younger than two. Each CDR3 is given with its conserved first and last residue. The D gene is left open where the match is weak. Clone size, where shown, is once, few, many, or a class for clones that have expanded.

J,V,size,D,CDR3,DNA
TRBJ2-3,TRBV28,.,.,CASSFVAGTDTQYF,TGTGCCAGCAGTTTCGTAGCCGGCACAGATACGCAGTATTTT
TRBJ2-2,TRBV27,.,.,CASSLWGRPLFGELFF,TGTGCCAGCAGTTTATGGGGGCGCCCCCTGTTCGGGGAGCTGTTTTTT
TRBJ2-7,TRBV28,.,TRBD2,CASSFLAGSYEQYF,TGTGCCAGCAGTTTCCTAGCGGGCTCCTACGAGCAGTACTTC
TRBJ2-7,TRBV19,.,.,CASSLDSSYEQYF,TGTGCCAGTAGTTTAGATAGCTCCTACGAGCAGTACTTC
TRBJ2-1,TRBV7-9,.,TRBD1,CASSLYRGRTGGYNEQFF,TGTGCCAGCAGCTTATACAGAGGGAGGACAGGGGGCTACAATGAGCAGTTCTTC
TRBJ2-2,TRBV10-3,.,TRBD1,CAIRQGEVVGELFF,TGTGCCATCAGACAGGGGGAAGTTGTCGGGGAGCTGTTTTTT
TRBJ1-1,TRBV19,.,TRBD1,CASRTGGAEAFF,TGTGCCAGTAGGACAGGGGGCGCTGAAGCTTTCTTT
TRBJ1-4,TRBV6-6,.,TRBD1,CASSFGQGNEKLFF,TGTGCCAGCAGTTTCGGACAGGGGAATGAAAAACTGTTTTTT
TRBJ2-3,TRBV27,once,TRBD2,CASSLSSGRAFTDTQYF,TGTGCCAGCAGTTTATCCAGCGGGAGGGCCTTCACAGATACGCAGTATTTT
TRBJ2-2,TRBV9,.,TRBD1,CASSPRQGARGTGELFF,TGTGCCAGCAGCCCACGACAGGGGGCAAGAGGGACCGGGGAGCTGTTTTTT
TRBJ1-5,TRBV6-4,.,.,CASSDLRYSNQPQHF,TGTGCCAGCAGTGATCTACGTTATAGCAATCAGCCCCAGCATTTT
TRBJ2-3,TRBV4-1,.,TRBD2,CASSRSGTGTDTQYF,TGCGCCAGCAGCCGCAGCGGGACCGGGACAGATACGCAGTATTTT
TRBJ2-7,TRBV29-1,.,.,CSVERSPYEQYF,TGCAGCGTTGAACGGTCTCCCTACGAGCAGTACTTC
TRBJ2-7,TRBV10-2,.,.,CASRLVYEQYF,TGCGCCAGCAGACTAGTCTACGAGCAGTACTTC
TRBJ2-7,TRBV9,.,.,CASSVESGAYEQYF,TGTGCCAGCAGCGTAGAATCGGGGGCCTACGAGCAGTACTTC
TRBJ2-7,TRBV7-7,once,TRBD1,CASSLGDSYEQYF,TGTGCCAGCAGCCTAGGGGACAGCTACGAGCAGTACTTC
TRBJ1-1,TRBV7-9,.,.,CASSLMQPSTEAFF,TGTGCCAGCAGCTTAATGCAGCCCAGCACTGAAGCTTTCTTT
TRBJ2-1,TRBV2,.,.,CASSEVAAYNEQFF,TGTGCCAGCAGTGAGGTAGCGGCCTACAATGAGCAGTTCTTC
TRBJ2-1,TRBV27,.,.,CASSPQSGSYNEQFF,TGTGCCAGCAGTCCTCAAAGCGGCTCCTACAATGAGCAGTTCTTC
TRBJ2-3,TRBV5-1,.,.,CASRLVLSTDTQYF,TGCGCCAGCCGACTAGTCCTGAGCACAGATACGCAGTATTTT
TRBJ1-1,TRBV7-2,.,.,CASSLGQNTEAFF,TGTGCCAGCAGCTTAGGACAGAACACTGAAGCTTTCTTT
TRBJ2-3,TRBV28,once,.,CASSLLTDTQYF,TGTGCCAGCAGTTTACTCACAGATACGCAGTATTTT
TRBJ1-1,TRBV10-3,once,.,CAIREGGEAFF,TGTGCCATCCGGGAAGGGGGGGAAGCTTTCTTT
TRBJ2-1,TRBV5-4,.,.,CASSWGGGYNEQFF,TGTGCCAGCAGCTGGGGTGGAGGCTACAATGAGCAGTTCTTC
TRBJ1-2,TRBV5-1,.,TRBD1,CASSHGQEVYGYTF,TGCGCCAGCAGCCATGGACAGGAGGTGTATGGCTACACCTTC
TRBJ2-7,TRBV21-1,.,.,CASMGQGFYEQYF,TGTGCCAGCATGGGACAGGGATTCTACGAGCAGTACTTC
TRBJ2-1,TRBV4-3,.,.,CASSQDLGNEQFF,TGCGCCAGCAGCCAAGATTTGGGTAATGAGCAGTTCTTC
TRBJ1-3,TRBV6-6,.,TRBD1,CASTGQGRGNTIYF,TGTGCCAGCACCGGACAGGGTCGGGGAAACACCATATATTTT
TRBJ1-1,TRBV10-3,few,.,CAIKGTLNTEAFF,TGTGCCATCAAAGGGACATTGAACACTGAAGCTTTCTTT
TRBJ1-1,TRBV28,.,.,CASTSPVGAEVGTEAFF,TGTGCCAGCACCTCCCCCGTGGGGGCTGAGGTTGGCACTGAAGCTTTCTTT
TRBJ1-4,TRBV27,.,.,CASSLVPGYEKLFF,TGTGCCAGCAGTTTAGTCCCCGGGTATGAAAAACTGTTTTTT
TRBJ2-7,TRBV19,.,TRBD2,CASSIFSGRSEQYF,TGTGCCAGTAGTATTTTTAGCGGGAGATCCGAGCAGTACTTC
TRBJ2-1,TRBV4-1,.,.,CASSQDPLAYYNEQFF,TGCGCCAGCAGCCAAGATCCCCTAGCGTACTACAATGAGCAGTTCTTC
TRBJ2-7,TRBV6-5,.,.,CAIARGTFSEQYF,TGTGCCATTGCGCGGGGTACGTTTTCTGAGCAGTACTTC
TRBJ2-3,TRBV5-1,.,.,CASSPGARGTDTQYF,TGCGCCAGCAGCCCTGGGGCCAGGGGCACAGATACGCAGTATTTT
TRBJ2-1,TRBV15,.,TRBD2,CATSRDRRRERFF,TGTGCCACCAGCAGAGACAGGCGGCGGGAGAGGTTCTTC
TRBJ2-1,TRBV21-1,.,.,CASSKAGAYNEQFF,TGTGCCAGCAGCAAAGCGGGAGCCTACAATGAGCAGTTCTTC
TRBJ2-7,TRBV27,.,.,CASSLSRGYEQYF,TGTGCCAGCAGTTTATCCAGGGGCTACGAGCAGTACTTC
TRBJ1-1,TRBV5-6,.,.,CASEGGRRNTEAFF,TGTGCCAGCGAGGGGGGGCGGAGGAACACTGAAGCTTTCTTT
TRBJ2-7,TRBV13,.,.,CASSRRLDGENSYEQYF,TGTGCCAGCAGCCGACGACTGGACGGCGAAAACTCCTACGAGCAGTACTTC
TRBJ1-5,TRBV5-6,.,.,CASSLFMTGNQPQHF,TGTGCCAGCAGCTTGTTTATGACAGGCAATCAGCCCCAGCATTTT
TRBJ2-3,TRBV27,once,.,CASSPRLRLSDTQYF,TGTGCCAGCAGTCCCCGGTTACGGTTATCAGATACGCAGTATTTT
TRBJ1-5,TRBV7-8,.,TRBD1,CASSLVAGGSNQPQHF,TGTGCCAGCAGCTTAGTGGCAGGGGGAAGCAATCAGCCCCAGCATTTT
TRBJ2-7,TRBV19,.,.,CASSIAGYLYEQYF,TGTGCCAGTAGTATAGCGGGGTATCTCTACGAGCAGTACTTC
TRBJ2-3,TRBV23-1,.,TRBD2,CASSQSGGSTDTQYF,TGCGCCAGCAGTCAATCGGGGGGGAGCACAGATACGCAGTATTTT
TRBJ2-7,TRBV27,.,.,CASSLRGSYEQYF,TGTGCCAGCAGTTTAAGGGGGTCCTACGAGCAGTACTTC
TRBJ2-3,TRBV7-2,.,TRBD2,CASSLERIAGVDTQYF,TGTGCCAGCAGCTTAGAAAGAATAGCGGGAGTGGATACGCAGTATTTT
TRBJ2-2,TRBV1,.,.,CTSSQDGLAANTGELFF,TGCACCAGCAGCCAAGATGGACTAGCGGCGAACACCGGGGAGCTGTTTTTT
TRBJ2-2,TRBV6-1,.,TRBD2,CASSVLSGDNTGELFF,TGTGCCAGCAGTGTGCTTAGCGGGGATAACACCGGGGAGCTGTTTTTT